One sample yielded the 29 T cell receptor beta chains listed below, sequenced in a study of response to subunit inactivated influenza vaccine. TCRdb reprocessed the RT-PCR reads with MiXCR, giving one entry per CDR3 protein. The sample lists 500,000 to 600,000 distinct CDR3 sequences; around 8% were seen once. The sample consisted of PBMCs from blood, taken roughly 24 months after vaccination. The source of these receptors is a man aged 50-75 years who received an inactivated influenza vaccine.

Here the CDR3 reads CASSLQRGETQYF. CDR3 DNA: TGTGCCAGCAGCTTGCAGCGGGGAGAGACCCAGTACTTC. The chain carries TRBV7-9 and TRBJ2-5, with 7 bases lining up with TRBD2. CDR3 length: 13 residues. The V segment lost 3 bases and the J segment 4 bases; nucleotides outside the gene matches: 2. Germline-derived CDR1 and CDR2 are SEHNR and FQNEAQ (reference sequence). Together with reference TRBV7-9 and TRBJ2-5, the CDR3 gives the full variable domain: DTGVSQNPRHKITKRGQNVTFRCDPISEHNRLYWYRQTLGQGPEFLTYFQNEAQLEKSRLLSDRFSAERPKGSFSTLEIQRTEQGDSAMYLCASSLQRGETQYFGPGTRLLVL.

The V and J genes are TRBV5-1 and TRBJ1-1, with D unresolved. The germline V gene encodes CDR1 SGHRS and CDR2 YFSETQ. Trimming cost V 5 bases and J 1 base, with 12 bases left between them. The length of the CDR3 is 14 residues. CDR3 region: CASSHTGPNTEAFF. CDR3 in DNA: TGCGCCAGCAGTCATACGGGCCCGAACACTGAAGCTTTCTTT. Filled out from reference TRBV5-1 and TRBJ1-1, the complete variable domain reads KAGVTQTPRYLIKTRGQQVTLSCSPISGHRSVSWYQQTPGQGLQFLFEYFSETQRNKGNFPGRFSGRQFSNSRSEMNVSTLELGDSALYLCASSHTGPNTEAFFGQGTRLTVV.

The rearrangement uses TRBV10-3 and TRBJ2-7; the match to TRBD1 covers 8 bases. This CDR3 is 14 amino acids long. Per the germline V gene, CDR1 is ENHRY and CDR2 is SYGVKD. J lost 0 bases, V lost 4 bases, and 2 bases had no gene match. The CDR3 DNA follows: TGTGCCATCAGTGCAGGGGGCGCCTCCTACGAGCAGTACTTC. It specifies CAISAGGASYEQYF.

The chain has TRBV10-3 and TRBJ1-2; TRBD1 agrees at 8 bases. J was trimmed by 1 base and V by 6 bases; bases with no gene match: 7. This CDR3 spans 15 amino acids. Germline lookup yields CDR1 ENHRY and CDR2 SYGVKD. The CDR3 DNA is TGTGCCATCAGCGGGACAGGCGATCTTAACTATGGCTACACCTTC. It specifies CAISGTGDLNYGYTF.

In its sample, this clonotype was seen many times. The V call is TRBV25-1, the J call TRBJ2-3; 9 bases agree with TRBD2. In germline, CDR1 is MGHDK, CDR2 SYGVNS. CDR3 length: 15 residues. The junction had 7 bases not matched to a gene; V was cut back by 5 bases and J by 4 bases. CDR3 bases: TGTGCCAGCAGTTCCCCTAGCGGGATGGCAGATACGCAGTATTTT. It specifies CASSSPSGMADTQYF.

In this sample, this clonotype turned up a few times. This chain uses TRBV20-1 with TRBJ2-3, with D uncertain. Germline CDR1 reads DFQATT; CDR2 reads SNEGSKA (reference sequence). The CDR3 loop spans 12 amino acids. Trimming stripped 2 bases from V and 0 bases from J, with 3 bases between. CDR3 coding DNA: TGCAGTGCTAGATCTAGCACAGATACGCAGTATTTT. It encodes CSARSSTDTQYF.

This clonotype was picked up many times. This chain joins TRBV12-3 or TRBV12-4 and TRBJ1-2, with D tentatively TRBD1 (5 bases). V lost 6 bases and J lost 4, with 15 bases in between. This CDR3 spans 14 amino acids. Written as DNA, the CDR3 is TGTGCCAGCAGGGGAGAGGGACTGCTCTATGGCTACACCTTC. It encodes CASRGEGLLYGYTF.

At least ten counts were recorded for this clonotype. V usage is TRBV6-1 and J usage is TRBJ1-3, with D possibly TRBD1 on 6 matching bases. The CDR3 is 13 residues long. V was cut by 5 bases and J by 3 bases, with 8 bases left in between. The germline CDR1 and CDR2 sequences are MNHNS and SASEGT. The CDR3 loop is CASSRTVGNTIYF. The CDR3 DNA is TGTGCCAGCAGTCGGACAGTTGGAAACACCATATATTTT.

This chain joins TRBV4-1 and TRBJ1-2; D call uncertain. V shed 4 bases and J shed 0 bases, with 15 bases lying between them. Germline lookup yields CDR1 MGHRA and CDR2 YSYEKL. The CDR3 totals 16 residues. CDR3 loop: CASSLGWADANYGYTF. CDR3 coding DNA: TGCGCCAGCAGCCTTGGGTGGGCAGACGCTAACTATGGCTACACCTTC.

In the case of this clonotype: Its ends do not fully match the called genes, so a read error is possible. This chain uses TRBV15 with TRBJ2-1; TRBD2 might be the D (7 bases). The CDR3 spans 15 residues. Germline CDR1 and CDR2: LNHNV and YYDKDF (reference sequence). The chain's CDR3 is CATSRGGGAQDEHFF. In nucleotides, the CDR3 is TGTGCCACCAGCAGAGGTGGGGGGGCGCAGGATGAGCATTTCTTC.

The sample holds many counts of this clonotype. The gene calls are TRBV11-2 and TRBJ2-7; 14 bases align to TRBD2. The ends lost 0 bases at V and 0 bases at J; junction bases unmatched: 7. The CDR3 has 19 residues. Germline CDR1 reads SGHAT; CDR2 reads FQNNGV. CDR3 sequence (DNA): TGTGCCAGCAGCTTAGAGGTTGGACTAGCGGGGGGAAGCTCCTACGAGCAGTACTTC. Its translation: CASSLEVGLAGGSSYEQYF.

In this sample, this clonotype turned up a few times. The chain couples TRBV6-1 to TRBJ1-2; 10 bases align to TRBD1. CDR1 is MNHNS and CDR2 is SASEGT in the germline V gene. The CDR3 loop spans 16 amino acids. V lost 5 bases and J lost 4; bases outside the gene matches: 10. The CDR3 is CASSTRLGQGSYGYTF. CDR3 nucleotide sequence: TGTGCCAGCAGTACGAGATTGGGACAGGGGTCCTATGGCTACACCTTC.

J is TRBJ1-6 and V is TRBV3-1; TRBD1 is a possible D gene (5 bases). Germline CDR1 LGHDT, CDR2 YNNKEL (reference sequence). The CDR3 covers 14 residues. V shed 2 bases and J shed 7 bases, with 9 bases lying between them. The CDR3 loop is CASSQWDGNSPLHF. CDR3 sequence (DNA): TGTGCCAGCAGCCAATGGGACGGGAATTCACCCCTCCACTTT. Drawing the rest from reference TRBV3-1 and TRBJ1-6, the complete variable domain is DTAVSQTPKYLVTQMGNDKSIKCEQNLGHDTMYWYKQDSKKFLKIMFSYNNKELIINETVPNRFSPKSPDKAHLNLHINSLELGDSAVYFCASSQWDGNSPLHFGNGTRLTVT.

This clonotype has at least ten counts. The chain carries TRBV24-1 and TRBJ1-2; D ambiguous. This CDR3 contains 12 residues. Germline V gives CDR1 KGHDR, CDR2 SFDVKD. Trimming took off 10 bases at V and 4 bases at J, with 12 bases between the two ends. The CDR3 nucleotides are TGTGCCACTTCCTCGGGAGGCTATGGCTACACCTTC. It translates to CATSSGGYGYTF.

In its sample, this clonotype was seen a few times. Here the CDR3 reads CSARAQTGSQPQHF. CDR3 sequence (DNA): TGCAGTGCTAGAGCTCAGACAGGTAGTCAGCCCCAGCATTTT. V usage is TRBV20-1 and J usage is TRBJ1-5; D might be TRBD1 (6 bases). This CDR3 region has 14 residues. Trimming pared 1 base from V and 6 bases from J, leaving 13 bases between. Germline V CDR1 and CDR2: DFQATT, SNEGSKA (reference sequence).

With regard to this clonotype: This may come from a read error, since a much larger clone is one base off. The V and J genes are TRBV3-1 and TRBJ2-2, with D tentatively TRBD2 (6 bases). V lost 4 bases, J lost 5 bases, and 14 bases lay in between. Germline V gene data show CDR1 as LGHDT and CDR2 as YNNKEL (reference sequence). This CDR3 has 15 amino acids. The CDR3 bases are TGTGCCAGCAGCCGGGTAACGGGAGATACCGGGGAGCTGTTTTTT. Encoded protein: CASSRVTGDTGELFF.

This clonotype was observed a few times. This chain connects TRBV12-3 or TRBV12-4 to TRBJ2-7; 9 nucleotides match TRBD1. This CDR3 is 13 amino acids long. The ends lost 4 bases at V and 7 bases at J; junction bases unmatched: 5. The CDR3 sequence is CASSSGTGLEQYF. CDR3 sequence (DNA): TGTGCCAGCAGTTCCGGGACAGGGCTAGAGCAGTACTTC.

This clonotype has a handful of counts. The rearrangement joins TRBV29-1 to TRBJ2-2, with 12 bases that match TRBD1. The germline gives CDR1 SQVTM, CDR2 ANQGSEA. The CDR3 is 12 residues long. Germline trimming cut 7 bases from V and 8 bases from J; bases unmatched to any gene: 2. CDR3 DNA sequence: TGCAGCGCGGGACAGGGGGCTGGGGAGCTGTTTTTT. This gives the protein CSAGQGAGELFF.

The genes are TRBV20-1 and TRBJ2-5; TRBD2 aligns across 9 bases. The germline gives CDR1 DFQATT, CDR2 SNEGSKA (reference sequence). The CDR3 sequence is 12 residues long. J gave up 10 bases and V 3 bases, and 6 bases lay outside the gene matches. CDR3 bases: TGCAGTGCTAGGGTGGGACTAGCAAGCCAGTACTTC. Protein product: CSARVGLASQYF.

This clonotype has at least ten counts. The chain couples TRBV25-1 to TRBJ2-5; 11 bases line up with TRBD1. The CDR3 runs 15 residues. J gave up 4 bases and V 3 bases, and 4 bases lay outside the gene matches. Germline V gives CDR1 MGHDK, CDR2 SYGVNS. CDR3 sequence reads: CASSDPGTGGETQYF. CDR3 in DNA: TGTGCCAGCAGTGACCCAGGGACAGGGGGAGAGACCCAGTACTTC.

This clonotype was seen a handful of times. The chain is built from TRBV5-1 and TRBJ2-1, with 14 bases identical to TRBD2. J gave up 4 bases and V 4 bases, and 7 bases lay outside the gene matches. Per the germline V gene, CDR1 is SGHRS and CDR2 is YFSETQ. The CDR3 is made up of 17 amino acids. The CDR3 DNA reads as TGCGCCAGCAGCAAGGGACTAGCGGGAGTGGGATACAATGAGCAGTTCTTC. It yields the protein CASSKGLAGVGYNEQFF.

This clonotype was observed a handful of times. This chain joins TRBV6-1 and TRBJ1-6, with 7 bases aligning to TRBD1. After removal of 6 bases from V and 6 bases from J, the junction contained 8 bases not matched to a gene. Germline assignment: CDR1 MNHNS and CDR2 SASEGT. The CDR3 contains 15 residues. Here the CDR3 DNA reads TGTGCCAGCAGCCAGGTACAGGGGCGTAATTCACCCCTCCACTTT. Encoded protein: CASSQVQGRNSPLHF.

This chain links TRBV20-1 with TRBJ1-5; D gene ambiguous. V was pared by 4 bases and J by 4 bases, with 11 bases between. This CDR3 spans 13 amino acids. Per germline, CDR1 DFQATT and CDR2 SNEGSKA (reference sequence). The CDR3 DNA reads TGCAGTGCTAAAGGGCTGTATAATCAGCCCCAGCATTTT. It codes for CSAKGLYNQPQHF.

This clonotype was counted many times. This chain links TRBV5-1 with TRBJ1-4; D is unclear. This CDR3 has 14 amino acids. Trimming left V 0 bases short and J 4 bases short, with 7 bases between. Germline V gene data show CDR1 as SGHRS and CDR2 as YFSETQ. CDR3 DNA: TGCGCCAGCAGCTTGGACAGCTTTAATGAAAAACTGTTTTTT. Translation: CASSLDSFNEKLFF.

The chain uses TRBV5-1 and TRBJ2-1; 10 bases map to TRBD1. CDR1 is SGHRS, CDR2 YFSETQ, per germline. The CDR3 sequence is 16 residues long. V dropped 0 bases and J dropped 3; count of bases not matched to a gene: 3. The CDR3 nucleotides are TGCGCCAGCAGCTTGGAGGGGGACAGGGGCTACAATGAGCAGTTCTTC. This encodes CASSLEGDRGYNEQFF.

The J gene is TRBJ1-1, the V gene TRBV6-5, with D hard to call. V was trimmed by 0 bases and J by 1 base, leaving 15 bases between them. Germline assignment: CDR1 MNHEY and CDR2 SVGAGI. The CDR3 loop spans 17 amino acids. The CDR3 loop is CASSYSKPLYGNTEAFF. DNA for the CDR3: TGTGCCAGCAGTTACTCGAAGCCCTTATACGGGAACACTGAAGCTTTCTTT.

In this sample, this clonotype turned up a few times. J is TRBJ2-6 and V is TRBV10-3; unclear D gene. This CDR3 spans 18 amino acids. The germline V gene has CDR1 ENHRY and CDR2 SYGVKD. Trimming left V 4 bases short and J 0 bases short, with 16 bases between. The CDR3 reads CAISGLTQANSGANVLTF. The DNA of the CDR3 is TGTGCCATCAGTGGGTTAACGCAGGCCAACTCTGGGGCCAACGTCCTGACTTTC.

There are a few counts of this clonotype. The V gene is TRBV10-3, the J gene TRBJ2-7, with no clear D. The V end was cut by 2 bases, the J end by 1 base, with 12 bases between. Germline CDR1 and CDR2: ENHRY and SYGVKD. The CDR3 runs 15 residues. The CDR3 sequence: CAISEAEPPSYEQYF. The CDR3 nucleotides are TGTGCCATCAGTGAGGCAGAACCACCTTCCTACGAGCAGTACTTC.

The chain recombines TRBV25-1 with TRBJ1-4; D is uncertain. CDR1 is MGHDK and CDR2 is SYGVNS in the germline V gene. The CDR3 totals 15 residues. V was shortened by 1 base and J by 7 bases, with 13 bases between the two germline ends. CDR3 coding DNA: TGTGCCAGCAGTGAATCTGGGAGAACGGCTGAAAAACTGTTTTTT. Translating it yields CASSESGRTAEKLFF.